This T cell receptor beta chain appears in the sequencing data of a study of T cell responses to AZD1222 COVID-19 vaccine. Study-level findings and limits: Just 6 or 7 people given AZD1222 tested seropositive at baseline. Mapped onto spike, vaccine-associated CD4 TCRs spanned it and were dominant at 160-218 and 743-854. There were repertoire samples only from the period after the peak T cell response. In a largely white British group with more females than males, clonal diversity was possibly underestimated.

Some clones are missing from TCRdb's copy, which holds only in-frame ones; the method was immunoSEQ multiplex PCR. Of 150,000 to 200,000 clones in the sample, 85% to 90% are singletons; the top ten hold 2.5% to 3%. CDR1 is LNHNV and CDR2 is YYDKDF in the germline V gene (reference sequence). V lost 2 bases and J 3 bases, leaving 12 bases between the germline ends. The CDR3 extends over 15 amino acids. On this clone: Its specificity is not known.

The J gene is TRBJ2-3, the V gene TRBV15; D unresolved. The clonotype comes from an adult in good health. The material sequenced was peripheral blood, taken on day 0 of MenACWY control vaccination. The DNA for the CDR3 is TGTGCCACCAGCAGAAAGCAACTCCTGACAGATACGCAGTATTTT. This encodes CATSRKQLLTDTQYF.